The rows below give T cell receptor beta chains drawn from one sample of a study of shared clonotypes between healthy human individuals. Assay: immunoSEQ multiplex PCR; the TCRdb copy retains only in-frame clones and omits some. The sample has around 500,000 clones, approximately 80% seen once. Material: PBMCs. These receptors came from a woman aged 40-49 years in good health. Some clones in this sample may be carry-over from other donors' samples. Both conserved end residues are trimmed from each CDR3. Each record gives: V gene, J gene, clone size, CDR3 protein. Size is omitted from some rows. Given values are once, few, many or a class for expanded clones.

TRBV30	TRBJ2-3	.	ALTDRAYTQY
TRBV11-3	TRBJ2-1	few	ASSHGGYNEQF
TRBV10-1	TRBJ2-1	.	ASSEVLANINEQF
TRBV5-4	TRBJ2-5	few	ASSLVAGETQY
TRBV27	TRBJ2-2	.	ASSRGRNTGELF
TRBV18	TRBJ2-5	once	ASSMGIETQY
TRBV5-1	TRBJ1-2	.	ASSPGPNNYGYT
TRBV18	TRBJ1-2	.	ASSPTEGYT
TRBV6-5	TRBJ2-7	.	ASSTGTGPYEQY
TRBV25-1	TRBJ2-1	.	ASSTRLASAYNEQF
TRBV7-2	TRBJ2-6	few	AVAGGPGSGANVLT
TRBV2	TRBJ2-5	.	ASIGTSGSGGETEEY
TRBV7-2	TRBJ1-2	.	ASSLDRVANYGYT
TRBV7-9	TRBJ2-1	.	ASSLDYNEQF
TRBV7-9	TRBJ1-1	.	ASSSYMGTEAF
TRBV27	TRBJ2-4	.	ASSPRQGTNIQY
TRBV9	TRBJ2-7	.	ASSVDGGPYEQY
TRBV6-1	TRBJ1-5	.	ASRQGGDQPQH
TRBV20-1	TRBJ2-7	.	SAREVFEQY
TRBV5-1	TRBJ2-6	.	ASSWDSSSGANVLT
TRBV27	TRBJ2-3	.	ASRDYRASTDTQY
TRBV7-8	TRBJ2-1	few	ASSLAQNELYNEQF
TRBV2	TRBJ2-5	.	ASSEANRGRETQY
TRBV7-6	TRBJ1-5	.	ASSPQSGTGNQPQH
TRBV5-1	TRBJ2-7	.	ASSLTTSGGSTVEQY
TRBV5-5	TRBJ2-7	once	ASSLLQGSINYEQY
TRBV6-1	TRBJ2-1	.	ASSVDVAGGSDEQF
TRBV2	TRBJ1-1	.	ASSEEFTEAF
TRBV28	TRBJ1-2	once	ASSSPGQGGHT
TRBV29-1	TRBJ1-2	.	SAEGDRELDGYT
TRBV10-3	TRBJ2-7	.	AMGTSEYEQY
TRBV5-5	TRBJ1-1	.	ASSLQKNTEAF
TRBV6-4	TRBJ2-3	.	ASSDSWRADTQY
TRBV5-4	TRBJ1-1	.	ASSLGQGALNTEAF
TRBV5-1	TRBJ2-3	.	ASSFSGRGTDTQY
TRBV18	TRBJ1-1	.	ASSPQDTEAF
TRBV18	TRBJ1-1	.	ASSRGGLNTEAF
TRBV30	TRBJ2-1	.	AWSPGQMRNEQF
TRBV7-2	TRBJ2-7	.	ASRLLGEQY
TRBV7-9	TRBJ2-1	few	ASSTSTGVYNEQF
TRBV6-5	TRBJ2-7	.	ASSPPGASSYEQY
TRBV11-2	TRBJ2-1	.	ASSLARSREEQF